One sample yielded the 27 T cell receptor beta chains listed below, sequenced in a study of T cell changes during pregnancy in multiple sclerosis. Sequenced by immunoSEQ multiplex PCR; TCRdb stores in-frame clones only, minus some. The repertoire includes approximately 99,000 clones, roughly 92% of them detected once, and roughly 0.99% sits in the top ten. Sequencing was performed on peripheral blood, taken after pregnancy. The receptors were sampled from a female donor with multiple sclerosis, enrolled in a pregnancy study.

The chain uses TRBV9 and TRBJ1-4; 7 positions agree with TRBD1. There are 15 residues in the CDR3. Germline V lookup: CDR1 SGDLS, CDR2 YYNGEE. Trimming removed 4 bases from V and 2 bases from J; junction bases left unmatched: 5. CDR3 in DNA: TGTGCCAGCAGCCAGACAGGGACGACTAATGAAAAACTGTTTTTT. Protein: CASSQTGTTNEKLFF.

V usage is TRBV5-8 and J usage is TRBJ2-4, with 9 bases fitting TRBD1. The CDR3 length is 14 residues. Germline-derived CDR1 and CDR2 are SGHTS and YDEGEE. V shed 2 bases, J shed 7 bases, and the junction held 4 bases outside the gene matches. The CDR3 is CASSFTGTGNIQYF. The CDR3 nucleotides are TGTGCCAGCAGCTTTACCGGGACAGGGAACATTCAGTACTTC.

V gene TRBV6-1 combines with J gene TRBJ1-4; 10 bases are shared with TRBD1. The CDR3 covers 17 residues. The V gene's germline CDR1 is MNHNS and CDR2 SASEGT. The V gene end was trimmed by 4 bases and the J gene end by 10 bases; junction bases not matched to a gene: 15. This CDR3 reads CASSALDARQGAGKLFF. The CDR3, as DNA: TGTGCCAGCAGTGCCCTCGACGCCAGACAGGGGGCTGGAAAACTGTTTTTT.

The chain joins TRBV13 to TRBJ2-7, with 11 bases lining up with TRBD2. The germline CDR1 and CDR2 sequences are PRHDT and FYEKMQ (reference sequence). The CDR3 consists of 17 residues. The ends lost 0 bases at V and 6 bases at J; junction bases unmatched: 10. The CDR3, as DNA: TGTGCCAGCAGCTTAGGTCCGGGACTAGCGGTGTCGAGCGAGCAGTACTTC. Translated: CASSLGPGLAVSSEQYF. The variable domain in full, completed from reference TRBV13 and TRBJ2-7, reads AAGVIQSPRHLIKEKRETATLKCYPIPRHDTVYWYQQGPGQDPQFLISFYEKMQSDKGSIPDRFSAQQFSDYHSELNMSSLELGDSALYFCASSLGPGLAVSSEQYFGPGTRLTVT.

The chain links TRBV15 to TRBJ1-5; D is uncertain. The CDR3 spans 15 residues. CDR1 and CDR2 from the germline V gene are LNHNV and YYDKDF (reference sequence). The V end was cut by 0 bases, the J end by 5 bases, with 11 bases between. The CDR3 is CATSRDLGWDQPQHF. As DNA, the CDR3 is TGTGCCACCAGCAGAGATCTGGGCTGGGATCAGCCCCAGCATTTT.

CDR3: CASSDAKWTGVGYEQYF. The CDR3 DNA sequence: TGTGCCAGCAGTGACGCTAAATGGACTGGGGTTGGCTACGAGCAGTACTTC. The V gene is TRBV6-4, the J gene TRBJ2-7, with a possible D match to TRBD2 (5 bases). V lost 2 bases, J lost 3 bases, and 20 bases lay in between. The germline CDR1 and CDR2 sequences are MRHNA and SNTAGT. The CDR3 is made up of 17 amino acids.

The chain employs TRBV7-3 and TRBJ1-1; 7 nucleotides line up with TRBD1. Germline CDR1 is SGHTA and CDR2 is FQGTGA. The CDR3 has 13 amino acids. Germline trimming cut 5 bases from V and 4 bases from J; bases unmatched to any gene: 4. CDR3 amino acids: CASSRAGGTEAFF. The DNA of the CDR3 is TGTGCCAGCAGCCGGGCAGGGGGCACTGAAGCTTTCTTT.

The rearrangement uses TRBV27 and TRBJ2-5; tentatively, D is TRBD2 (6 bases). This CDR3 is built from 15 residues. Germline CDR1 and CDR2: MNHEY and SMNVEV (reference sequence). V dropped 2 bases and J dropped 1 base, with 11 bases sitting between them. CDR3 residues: CASSLLGRIQETQYF. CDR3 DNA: TGTGCCAGCAGTTTACTGGGGAGGATCCAAGAGACCCAGTACTTC.

As DNA, the CDR3 is TGTGCCAGCAGTGAGGGATGGGCGGGAGGGCCCTCGGATACGCAGTATTTT. This codes for CASSEGWAGGPSDTQYF. The chain is built from TRBV2 and TRBJ2-3, with 9 bases matching TRBD2. CDR3 length equals 17 residues. The trim removed 3 bases at V and 6 bases at J, leaving 13 bases unmatched. Germline V lookup: CDR1 SNHLY, CDR2 FYNNEI.

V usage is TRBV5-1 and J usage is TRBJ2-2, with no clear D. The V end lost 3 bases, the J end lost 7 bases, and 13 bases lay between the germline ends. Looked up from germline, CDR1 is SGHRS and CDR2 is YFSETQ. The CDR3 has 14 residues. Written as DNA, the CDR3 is TGCGCCAGCAGCTCCGGAAATGCAGGCGGGGAGCTGTTTTTT. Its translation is CASSSGNAGGELFF. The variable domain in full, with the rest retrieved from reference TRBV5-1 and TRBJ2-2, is KAGVTQTPRYLIKTRGQQVTLSCSPISGHRSVSWYQQTPGQGLQFLFEYFSETQRNKGNFPGRFSGRQFSNSRSEMNVSTLELGDSALYLCASSSGNAGGELFFGEGSRLTVL.

CDR3 amino acids: CASSPGLRGANVLTF. The CDR3 DNA reads as TGTGCCAGCAGCCCCGGGTTAAGGGGGGCCAACGTCCTGACTTTC. The V call is TRBV11-3, the J call TRBJ2-6; D call uncertain. Trimming took 5 bases from V and 4 from J, leaving 12 bases between them. CDR3 length: 15 residues. CDR1 SGHNT and CDR2 YENEEA come from the germline V gene.

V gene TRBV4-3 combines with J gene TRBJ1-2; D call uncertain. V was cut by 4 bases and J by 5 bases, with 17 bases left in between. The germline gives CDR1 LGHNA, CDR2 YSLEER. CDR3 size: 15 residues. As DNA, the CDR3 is TGCGCCAGCAGCCCGGGGATAGGGAGGGTTTATGGCTACACCTTC. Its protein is CASSPGIGRVYGYTF.

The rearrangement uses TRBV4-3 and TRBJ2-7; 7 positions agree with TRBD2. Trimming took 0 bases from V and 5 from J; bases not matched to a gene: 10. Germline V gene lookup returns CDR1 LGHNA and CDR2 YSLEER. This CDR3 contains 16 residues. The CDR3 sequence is CASSQDGWAGANEQYF. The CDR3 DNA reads TGCGCCAGCAGCCAAGATGGGTGGGCGGGAGCGAACGAGCAGTACTTC.

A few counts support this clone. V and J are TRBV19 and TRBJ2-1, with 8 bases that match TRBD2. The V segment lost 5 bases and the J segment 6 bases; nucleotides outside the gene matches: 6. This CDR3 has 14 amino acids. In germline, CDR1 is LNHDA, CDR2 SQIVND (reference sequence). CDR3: CASSERELSNEQFF. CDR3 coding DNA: TGTGCCAGTAGTGAGCGGGAGCTTTCCAATGAGCAGTTCTTC.

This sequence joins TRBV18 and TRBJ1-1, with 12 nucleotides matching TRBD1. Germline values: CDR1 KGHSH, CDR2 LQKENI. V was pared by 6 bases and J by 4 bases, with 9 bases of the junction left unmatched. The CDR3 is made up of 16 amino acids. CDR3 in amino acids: CASSSRDRGQGTEAFF. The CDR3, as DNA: TGTGCCAGCTCGTCCCGGGACAGGGGGCAGGGCACTGAAGCTTTCTTT.

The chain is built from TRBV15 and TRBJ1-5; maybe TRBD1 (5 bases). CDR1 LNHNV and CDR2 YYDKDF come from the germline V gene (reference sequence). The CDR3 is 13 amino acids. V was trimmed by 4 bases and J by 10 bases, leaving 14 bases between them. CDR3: CATSISTGDPQHF. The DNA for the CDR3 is TGTGCCACCAGCATAAGTACGGGGGATCCCCAGCATTTT.

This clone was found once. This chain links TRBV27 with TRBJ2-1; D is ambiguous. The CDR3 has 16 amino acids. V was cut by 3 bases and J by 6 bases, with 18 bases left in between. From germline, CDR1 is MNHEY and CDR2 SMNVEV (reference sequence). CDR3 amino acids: CASSFTSGAGANEQFF. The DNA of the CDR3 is TGTGCCAGCAGTTTCACGAGTGGAGCTGGAGCCAATGAGCAGTTCTTC.

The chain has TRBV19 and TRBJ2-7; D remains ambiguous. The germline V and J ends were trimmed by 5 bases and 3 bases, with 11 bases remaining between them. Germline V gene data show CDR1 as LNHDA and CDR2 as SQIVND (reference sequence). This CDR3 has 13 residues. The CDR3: CASSAGSSYEQYF. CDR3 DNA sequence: TGTGCCAGTAGTGCTGGTAGCAGCTACGAGCAGTACTTC. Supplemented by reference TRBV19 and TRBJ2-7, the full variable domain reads DGGITQSPKYLFRKEGQNVTLSCEQNLNHDAMYWYRQDPGQGLRLIYYSQIVNDFQKGDIAEGYSVSREKKESFPLTVTSAQKNPTAFYLCASSAGSSYEQYFGPGTRLTVT.

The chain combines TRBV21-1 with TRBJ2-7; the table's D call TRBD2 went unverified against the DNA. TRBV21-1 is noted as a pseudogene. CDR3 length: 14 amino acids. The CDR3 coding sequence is TGTGCCAGCGTTCCCCGGGAGCGGGTTTGGGAGCAGTACTTC. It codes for CASVPRERVWEQYF.

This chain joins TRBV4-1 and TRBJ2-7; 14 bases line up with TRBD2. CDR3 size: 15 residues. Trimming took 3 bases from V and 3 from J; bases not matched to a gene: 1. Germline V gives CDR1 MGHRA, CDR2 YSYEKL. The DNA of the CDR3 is TGCGCCAGCAGCCAGGGACTAGCGGGAGACTACGAGCAGTACTTC. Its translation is CASSQGLAGDYEQYF.

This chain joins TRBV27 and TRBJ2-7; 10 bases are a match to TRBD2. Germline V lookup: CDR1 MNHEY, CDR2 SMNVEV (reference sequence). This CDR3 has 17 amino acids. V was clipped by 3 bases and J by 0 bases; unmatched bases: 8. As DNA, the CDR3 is TGTGCCAGCAGTTTGGCTAGCGGGAGCCCGAGCTCCTACGAGCAGTACTTC. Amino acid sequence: CASSLASGSPSSYEQYF.

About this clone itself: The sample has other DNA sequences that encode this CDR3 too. The CDR3 sequence is CASSLGQGLYEQYF. DNA of the CDR3: TGCGCCAGCAGCCTGGGACAGGGCCTCTACGAGCAGTACTTC. The chain employs TRBV5-1 and TRBJ2-7; 9 bases line up with TRBD1. After removal of 4 bases from V and 3 bases from J, the junction contained 5 bases not matched to a gene. The germline V gene has CDR1 SGHRS and CDR2 YFSETQ. The length of the CDR3 is 14 residues.

CDR3 in amino acids: CATSRGAEIYEQYF. The CDR3 DNA sequence: TGTGCCACCAGCAGAGGGGCAGAGATCTACGAGCAGTACTTC. V is TRBV15 and J is TRBJ2-7; D unclear. The CDR3 covers 14 residues. The germline V gene has CDR1 LNHNV and CDR2 YYDKDF (reference sequence). The V and J ends lost 1 base and 3 bases respectively, with 10 bases between them.

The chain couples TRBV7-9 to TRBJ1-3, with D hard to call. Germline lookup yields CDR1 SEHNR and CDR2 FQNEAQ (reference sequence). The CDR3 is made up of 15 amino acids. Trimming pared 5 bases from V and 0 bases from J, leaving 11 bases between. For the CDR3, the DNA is TGTGCCAGCAGCCCGCACAGCCACTCTGGAAACACCATATATTTT. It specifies CASSPHSHSGNTIYF.

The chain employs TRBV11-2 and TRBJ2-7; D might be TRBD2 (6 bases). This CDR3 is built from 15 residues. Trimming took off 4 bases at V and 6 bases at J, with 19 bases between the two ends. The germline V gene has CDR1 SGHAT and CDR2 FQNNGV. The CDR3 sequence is CASSSWREFGREQYF. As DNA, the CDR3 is TGTGCCAGCAGCTCGTGGCGGGAATTTGGTCGCGAGCAGTACTTC.

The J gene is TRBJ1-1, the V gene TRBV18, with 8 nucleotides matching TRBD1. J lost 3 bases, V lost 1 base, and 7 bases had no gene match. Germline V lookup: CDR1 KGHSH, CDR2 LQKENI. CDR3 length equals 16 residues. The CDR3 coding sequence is TGTGCCAGCTCACCACTCCCCGACAGGGGCGACACTGAAGCTTTCTTT. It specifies CASSPLPDRGDTEAFF.

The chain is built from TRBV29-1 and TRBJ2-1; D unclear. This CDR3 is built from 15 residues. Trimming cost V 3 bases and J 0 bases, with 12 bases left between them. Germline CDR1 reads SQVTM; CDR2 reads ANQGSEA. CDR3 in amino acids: CSVDGWRNSYNEQFF. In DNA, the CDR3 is TGCAGCGTTGATGGTTGGCGGAACTCCTACAATGAGCAGTTCTTC.